The 27 T cell receptor beta chains below come from one sample, sequenced in a study of cytomegalovirus exposure and HLA in healthy donors. PCR amplification relied on 60 Vbeta primers (plus 13 Jbeta primers). The data were produced by immunoSEQ multiplex PCR, yet TCRdb's version contains in-frame clones alone and is incomplete. The sample has some 150,000 clones, 60% to 80% seen once; the top ten hold just under 3%. Sample: PBMCs. The origin of the receptors is a man aged 40-50 years in good health and CMV-seronegative.

This clone was detected ten times or more. This chain links TRBV19 with TRBJ1-5, with D maybe TRBD1 (6 bases). The CDR3 loop spans 14 amino acids. V was trimmed by 7 bases and J by 7 bases, leaving 17 bases between them. Per the germline V gene, CDR1 is LNHDA and CDR2 is SQIVND (reference sequence). CDR3 bases: TGTGCCAGTAAAAACACAGGGAGTTACCAGCCCCAGCATTTT. It codes for CASKNTGSYQPQHF.

This clone was seen more than once but under ten times. A read error may account for a junction end that differs from germline. The genes are TRBV7-7 and TRBJ2-1; D is perhaps TRBD2 (6 bases). The CDR3 is made up of 15 amino acids. Germline V gene data show CDR1 as SSHAT and CDR2 as FNYEAQ (reference sequence). CDR3 protein: CASSLTPSDYNEQFF. The DNA of the CDR3 is TGTGCTAGCAGCTTAACCCCTAGCGACTACAATGAGCAGTTCTTC.

This chain links TRBV2 with TRBJ1-2; 8 positions match TRBD1. There are 16 residues in the CDR3. V lost 0 bases and J lost 4; bases outside the gene matches: 7. The germline V gene encodes CDR1 SNHLY and CDR2 FYNNEI. CDR3 DNA sequence: TGTGCCAGCAGTGAAGCCCGCGGACAGGGTCGCTATGGCTACACCTTC. Translated, it gives CASSEARGQGRYGYTF.

J is TRBJ1-3 and V is TRBV19, with no clear D. The CDR3 is 15 residues long. The germline V and J ends were trimmed by 3 bases and 1 base, with 10 bases remaining between them. The germline V gene has CDR1 LNHDA and CDR2 SQIVND (reference sequence). As DNA, the CDR3 is TGTGCCAGTAGTATGAGAAGAGATTCTGGAAACACCATATATTTT. Its translation is CASSMRRDSGNTIYF.

In its sample, this clone was seen a few times. Here the CDR3 DNA reads TGTGCCAGCAGCGTCGTAGGGACTAGCGGGGGCCATGAGCAGTTCTTC. It specifies CASSVVGTSGGHEQFF. V is TRBV9 and J is TRBJ2-1; 14 bases are shared with TRBD2. This CDR3 is 16 amino acids long. With 2 bases clipped from V and 8 bases from J, the junction kept 6 bases outside the gene matches. CDR1 is SGDLS, CDR2 YYNGEE, per germline.

In its sample, this clone was seen a few times. The genes are TRBV6-5 and TRBJ1-4; no definite D call. The CDR3 sequence is 13 residues long. CDR1 is MNHEY and CDR2 is SVGAGI in the germline V gene. V shed 4 bases and J shed 7 bases, with 10 bases lying between them. The CDR3 region has the DNA TGTGCCAGCAGTTCCCCGGGGAGTGAAAAACTGTTTTTT. Translated, it gives CASSSPGSEKLFF.

The chain is built from TRBV11-1 and TRBJ1-6; TRBD1 aligns across 7 bases. Germline CDR1 and CDR2: SGHAT and FQDESV (reference sequence). This CDR3 comprises 14 residues. Trimming took 1 base from V and 9 from J; bases not matched to a gene: 3. The CDR3 loop is CASSLGQGASPLHF. DNA for the CDR3: TGTGCCAGCAGCTTAGGACAGGGTGCTTCACCCCTCCACTTT.

The chain uses TRBV9 and TRBJ1-4, with 8 positions matching TRBD1. This CDR3 has 16 amino acids. Trimming removed 4 bases from V and 5 bases from J; junction bases left unmatched: 10. The germline gives CDR1 SGDLS, CDR2 YYNGEE. CDR3 DNA: TGTGCCAGCAGCCCTAAGCTCTGGACAGGGAATGAAAAACTGTTTTTT. Protein: CASSPKLWTGNEKLFF.

The gene calls are TRBV29-1 and TRBJ2-5; TRBD1 matches 9 bases. J lost 1 base, V lost 1 base, and 4 bases had no gene match. There are 15 residues in the CDR3. The germline V gene encodes CDR1 SQVTM and CDR2 ANQGSEA. The CDR3 sequence is CSVEGDRGTQETQYF. Written as DNA, the CDR3 is TGCAGCGTTGAAGGTGACAGGGGGACCCAAGAGACCCAGTACTTC. Based on the CDR3 plus reference TRBV29-1 and TRBJ2-5, the full variable domain is SAVISQKPSRDICQRGTSLTIQCQVDSQVTMMFWYRQQPGQSLTLIATANQGSEATYESGFVIDKFPISRPNLTFSTLTVSNMSPEDSSIYLCSVEGDRGTQETQYFGPGTRLLVL.

This clone was seen only a few times. The chain combines TRBV14 with TRBJ2-2; D is unclear. The V and J ends lost 4 bases and 3 bases respectively, with 9 bases between them. The CDR3 loop spans 14 amino acids. Germline V gives CDR1 SGHDN, CDR2 FVKESK. The CDR3 sequence is CASSPRIDTGELFF. The CDR3 bases are TGTGCCAGCAGCCCCAGAATCGACACCGGGGAGCTGTTTTTT.

The chain employs TRBV11-3 and TRBJ2-3; possible D gene TRBD2, 5 bases. The germline V gene encodes CDR1 SGHNT and CDR2 YENEEA. CDR3 length: 15 residues. The V end was cut by 2 bases, the J end by 0 bases, with 9 bases between. CDR3 DNA sequence: TGTGCCAGCAGCTTACATAGCGAGAGCACAGATACGCAGTATTTT. It encodes CASSLHSESTDTQYF.

To note about this clone: Within the sample, other DNA sequences also encode this same CDR3. The chain joins TRBV2 to TRBJ2-7; a possible D gene is TRBD1 (6 bases). The CDR3 has 12 amino acids. Trimming took off 6 bases at V and 5 bases at J, with 11 bases between the two ends. The germline V gene encodes CDR1 SNHLY and CDR2 FYNNEI. This CDR3 reads CASSDGGHEQYF. The CDR3 DNA sequence: TGTGCCAGCAGCGATGGGGGCCACGAGCAGTACTTC.

The chain couples TRBV12-5 to TRBJ1-2; the D is unclear. Trimming removed 11 bases from V and 3 bases from J, with 22 bases in between. The length of the CDR3 is 15 residues. Germline V gives CDR1 LGHNT, CDR2 FRNRAP. For the CDR3, the DNA is TGTGCTGATTACGGGGTTTTGGGTGAGGACTATGGCTACACCTTC. Its protein product is CADYGVLGEDYGYTF.

This clone has a handful of counts. V gene TRBV6-5 combines with J gene TRBJ2-1; 9 bases align to TRBD1. V lost 4 bases to trimming and J lost 3 bases; unmatched junction nucleotides: 4. CDR3 length equals 15 residues. The germline V gene encodes CDR1 MNHEY and CDR2 SVGAGI. The CDR3 region is CASSLGQGRYNEQFF. The CDR3 DNA sequence: TGTGCCAGCAGTTTAGGACAGGGGCGCTACAATGAGCAGTTCTTC.

This clone was picked up a small number of times. The chain couples TRBV6-6 to TRBJ1-1, with 9 bases aligning to TRBD1. Germline lookup yields CDR1 MNHNY and CDR2 SVGAGI (reference sequence). The trim removed 5 bases at V and 4 bases at J, leaving 8 bases unmatched. The CDR3 totals 15 residues. CDR3 region: CASSPTDRGGTEAFF. In DNA, the CDR3 is TGTGCCAGCAGTCCCACGGACAGGGGCGGCACTGAAGCTTTCTTT.

This clone was counted a few times. V and J are TRBV5-4 and TRBJ1-1; TRBD1 agrees at 8 bases. Looked up from germline, CDR1 is SGHNT and CDR2 is YYREEE (reference sequence). CDR3 length: 14 residues. Trimming cost V 1 base and J 3 bases; bases outside gene matches: 2. The CDR3 sequence: CASSLRTGYTEAFF. Written as DNA, the CDR3 is TGTGCCAGCAGCTTGAGGACAGGGTACACTGAAGCTTTCTTT.

The chain is built from TRBV4-3 and TRBJ1-2; D may be TRBD1 (5 bases). Germline CDR1 is LGHNA and CDR2 is YSLEER. The CDR3 is 18 amino acids. Trimming shortened V by 1 base and J by 2 bases, and 20 bases separated the two germline ends. The CDR3 sequence: CASSQVGGVRDGNYGYTF. CDR3 in DNA: TGCGCCAGCAGCCAAGTGGGGGGTGTTCGGGATGGGAACTATGGCTACACCTTC.

The chain links TRBV5-1 to TRBJ2-5, with D uncertain. Trimming pared 3 bases from V and 4 bases from J, leaving 7 bases between. Germline CDR1 and CDR2: SGHRS and YFSETQ. CDR3 length equals 12 residues. For the CDR3, the DNA is TGCGCCAGCAGCTCCGGAGTAGAGACCCAGTACTTC. Protein product: CASSSGVETQYF.

The V gene is TRBV4-2, the J gene TRBJ2-2; 7 positions match TRBD2. V dropped 1 base and J dropped 4; count of bases not matched to a gene: 9. Germline values: CDR1 LGHNA, CDR2 YNFKEQ. The CDR3 is 17 residues long. The CDR3 sequence: CASSQGPGTTATGELFF. The CDR3 nucleotides read TGTGCCAGCAGCCAAGGCCCCGGGACTACTGCCACCGGGGAGCTGTTTTTT.

This clone was observed a few times. The V gene is TRBV5-8, the J gene TRBJ2-1; tentative D call: TRBD2 (6 bases). V was trimmed by 0 bases and J by 2 bases, leaving 15 bases between them. There are 17 residues in the CDR3. Germline V gives CDR1 SGHTS, CDR2 YDEGEE. The CDR3 DNA reads as TGTGCCAGCAGCTTGGTGGGGGGAGAAGGCACCTACAATGAGCAGTTCTTC. As protein: CASSLVGGEGTYNEQFF.

The V and J genes are TRBV29-1 and TRBJ1-1; D is uncertain. Germline CDR1 SQVTM, CDR2 ANQGSEA. This CDR3 spans 13 amino acids. Trimming cost V 3 bases and J 1 base, with 9 bases left between them. The CDR3, as DNA: TGCAGCGTTGACCGCAGGCAGAACACTGAAGCTTTCTTT. Translated, it gives CSVDRRQNTEAFF.

The CDR3 spells CASSEGQFSNQPQHF. As DNA, the CDR3 is TGTGCCAGCAGTGAAGGGCAGTTTAGCAATCAGCCCCAGCATTTT. The chain employs TRBV2 and TRBJ1-5; D uncertain. V was cut by 1 base and J by 0 bases, with 7 bases left in between. CDR1 and CDR2 from the germline V gene are SNHLY and FYNNEI. The CDR3 spans 15 residues. Full variable domain (missing parts from reference TRBV2 and TRBJ1-5): EPEVTQTPSHQVTQMGQEVILRCVPISNHLYFYWYRQILGQKVEFLVSFYNNEISEKSEIFDDQFSVERPDGSNFTLKIRSTKLEDSAMYFCASSEGQFSNQPQHFGDGTRLSIL.

This clone was observed a single time. The chain employs TRBV4-1 and TRBJ1-4; the D is unclear. The CDR3 contains 14 residues. Between the trimmed V and J ends, which lost 3 bases and 8 bases, there was a span of 13 bases. CDR1 is MGHRA and CDR2 is YSYEKL in the germline V gene. The CDR3 region has the DNA TGCGCCAGCAGCCATGGTCAGGAGGGCGAAAAACTGTTTTTT. Translated: CASSHGQEGEKLFF.

The rearrangement links TRBV2 to TRBJ2-4, with D uncertain. Germline V gives CDR1 SNHLY, CDR2 FYNNEI. Trimming took off 3 bases at V and 0 bases at J, with 6 bases between the two ends. The CDR3 loop spans 14 amino acids. CDR3: CASSERIAKNIQYF. The CDR3 nucleotides read TGTGCCAGCAGTGAGCGGATAGCCAAAAACATTCAGTACTTC.

This clone was picked up a small number of times. The rearrangement links TRBV5-1 to TRBJ1-2; 7 nucleotides match TRBD1. CDR3 length: 12 residues. Germline CDR1 is SGHRS and CDR2 is YFSETQ. After removal of 3 bases from V and 5 bases from J, the junction contained 1 base not matched to a gene. The CDR3 loop is CASSSTGYGYTF. DNA for the CDR3: TGCGCCAGCAGCTCGACAGGGTATGGCTACACCTTC.

In nucleotides, the CDR3 is TGTGCCAGCAGCTGGCGACAGGGCAACTACGAGCAGTACTTC. Protein sequence: CASSWRQGNYEQYF. The genes are TRBV7-2 and TRBJ2-7, with TRBD1 matching over 7 bases. Per the germline V gene, CDR1 is SGHTA and CDR2 is FQGNSA. V lost 4 bases to trimming and J lost 3 bases; unmatched junction nucleotides: 6. The CDR3 covers 14 residues.

This clone was observed once. The genes are TRBV5-8 and TRBJ2-3, with D possibly TRBD2 on 6 matching bases. Trimming pared 3 bases from V and 0 bases from J, leaving 17 bases between. Germline lookup yields CDR1 SGHTS and CDR2 YDEGEE. The length of the CDR3 is 17 residues. CDR3 residues: CASSSIAAPPSTDTQYF. For the CDR3, the DNA is TGTGCCAGCAGCTCCATAGCGGCGCCGCCTAGCACAGATACGCAGTATTTT.